Below, 16 T cell receptor beta chains from the same sample are listed, as sequenced in a study of T cells expressing NK-cell markers (dated by TCRdb to the early 2020s). Library prep was done by 5' RACE. The sample was run on an Illumina HiSeq 2000. Reads reprocessed by TCRdb are summarized as one entry per CDR3 protein sequence, and DNA is absent. The record for this sample contains 140,000 to 150,000 distinct CDR3 sequences. Roughly 12% of the sample is in the top ten clones. Sequencing used blood T cells: a sorted CD56 or NKG2C T cell subset, CD4+ or CD8+ T cells, or bulk PBMC T cells (not recorded which). The source is a man between 18 and 29 years old in good health. Donor details come from another sample of the same person, matched by shared clones.

This chain joins TRBV7-9 and TRBJ1-6. Looked up from germline, CDR1 is SEHNR and CDR2 is FQNEAQ (reference sequence). The CDR3 sequence is 15 residues long. The chain's CDR3 is CASSFEVPYNSPLHF.

V and J are TRBV7-9 and TRBJ2-2; checking the TCRdb D call of TRBD1 is not possible without DNA. This CDR3 is 14 amino acids long. Germline CDR1 reads SEHNR; CDR2 reads FQNEAQ (reference sequence). The CDR3 loop reads CASSTYRDTGELFF.

This chain uses TRBV6-5 with TRBJ2-5; absent DNA, TCRdb's TRBD1 call cannot be checked. There are 14 residues in the CDR3. Germline V gene lookup returns CDR1 MNHEY and CDR2 SVGAGI. The CDR3 protein is CASSYLGQGETQYF.

The rearrangement uses TRBV27 and TRBJ1-2; TCRdb designates TRBD1, a call that cannot be tested without DNA. The CDR3 spans 13 residues. Germline CDR1 MNHEY, CDR2 SMNVEV (reference sequence). The CDR3 is CASSTGLEYGYTF.

The chain links TRBV7-9 to TRBJ2-3; TCRdb indicates TRBD1, and absent DNA this call remains unverified. This CDR3 is built from 18 residues. Germline V CDR1 and CDR2: SEHNR, FQNEAQ (reference sequence). The CDR3 sequence: CASSLVGQGAGGTDTQYF.

The chain uses TRBV7-9 and TRBJ2-5; TCRdb returns TRBD1, unconfirmable since there is no DNA. Germline CDR1 is SEHNR and CDR2 is FQNEAQ (reference sequence). The CDR3 covers 14 residues. CDR3 amino acids: CASSVQGPQETQYF.

The chain carries TRBV6-5 and TRBJ2-3; TCRdb lists TRBD1, though no DNA is available to test this call. This CDR3 comprises 14 residues. The germline V gene encodes CDR1 MNHEY and CDR2 SVGAGI. CDR3 sequence: CASSSLTAGDTQYF.

The chain joins TRBV5-1 to TRBJ2-3; TCRdb lists TRBD2, though no DNA is available to test this call. Germline lookup yields CDR1 SGHRS and CDR2 YFSETQ. The CDR3 has 15 amino acids. The CDR3 sequence is CASSPGLGGADTQYF.

This chain joins TRBV5-4 and TRBJ1-1; the D call from TCRdb, TRBD1, cannot be confirmed without DNA. This CDR3 has 13 residues. Germline V gene sequence: CDR1 SGHNT, CDR2 YYREEE (reference sequence). The CDR3 sequence is CASSLEGGTEAFF.

The genes are TRBV30 and TRBJ2-1; TCRdb's D call, TRBD1, is unchecked because there is no DNA. From germline, CDR1 is GTSNPN and CDR2 SVGIG (reference sequence). The CDR3 extends over 15 amino acids. The CDR3 loop reads CAWSEGGYQPNEQFF.

This chain connects TRBV4-3 to TRBJ2-7; the D gene TCRdb calls, TRBD1, cannot be checked with no DNA. Germline V gives CDR1 LGHNA, CDR2 YSLEER. There are 15 residues in the CDR3. CDR3 in amino acids: CASSQDEQGASEQYF.

V gene TRBV29-1 combines with J gene TRBJ2-7; TCRdb reports TRBD2, a call that lacks DNA to check it against. There are 14 residues in the CDR3. CDR1 is SQVTM and CDR2 is ANQGSEA in the germline V gene. CDR3 residues: CSVEDRDSSYEQYF.

The chain's CDR3 is CSASDDRDRVGNEQFF. The rearrangement links TRBV20-1 to TRBJ2-1; the D call from TCRdb, TRBD1, cannot be confirmed without DNA. CDR1 and CDR2 from the germline V gene are DFQATT and SNEGSKA (reference sequence). This CDR3 contains 16 residues.

This chain links TRBV10-3 with TRBJ2-3; with no DNA, the TCRdb D assignment of TRBD1 cannot be verified. There are 15 residues in the CDR3. The germline V gene encodes CDR1 ENHRY and CDR2 SYGVKD. CDR3: CAISEDPGASDTQYF.

The chain links TRBV20-1 to TRBJ2-5; the TCRdb call, TRBD1, lacks DNA for checking. Germline V gives CDR1 DFQATT, CDR2 SNEGSKA (reference sequence). CDR3 length: 12 amino acids. The CDR3 sequence: CKTGGIEETQYF.

The chain employs TRBV28 and TRBJ2-2; TCRdb calls TRBD1, which cannot be checked without DNA. Germline assignment: CDR1 MDHEN and CDR2 SYDVKM. There are 13 residues in the CDR3. CDR3 sequence reads: CASSSQGAGELFF.